Listed below are T cell receptor beta chains from one sample, sequenced in a study of shared clonotypes between healthy human individuals. The data were produced by immunoSEQ multiplex PCR, yet TCRdb's version contains in-frame clones alone and is incomplete. This repertoire shows more than 550,000 clones, approximately 77% found once; its top ten account for under 2%. The specimen sequenced was memory CD4+ T cells sorted from blood. These TCRs come from a woman aged 25 to 39 in good health. Each CDR3 is given with its conserved first and last residue. A D gene is named only where the DNA matches it firmly. A row's size may be missing; if present it is once, few, many or a size class.

J | size | V | length | D | DNA | CDR3
TRBJ1-4 | once | TRBV4-1 | 12 | - | TGCGCCAGCAGCCAAGATATGAGAAAACTGTTTTTT | CASSQDMRKLFF
TRBJ2-7 | - | TRBV5-1 | 19 | TRBD2 | TGCGCCAGCAGCTCACAACCGGGACTAGCGGGAGGCCGAATCTACGAGCAGTACTTC | CASSSQPGLAGGRIYEQYF
TRBJ2-3 | - | TRBV5-6 | 17 | - | TGTGCCAGCAGCTTGGTCCGCGTGGTCAGAATCACAGATACGCAGTATTTT | CASSLVRVVRITDTQYF
TRBJ2-7 | - | TRBV14 | 16 | TRBD2 | TGTGCCAGCAGCCAGGATACTAGCGGCCGCTCCTACGAGCAGTACTTC | CASSQDTSGRSYEQYF
TRBJ2-7 | once | TRBV6-1 | 15 | TRBD2 | TGTGCCAGCAGTGAAAGGACTAGCGATTCCTACGAGCAGTACTTC | CASSERTSDSYEQYF
TRBJ2-3 | - | TRBV7-8 | 17 | TRBD2 | TGTGCCAGCAGCTCCCTCGGGACTAGCGGTAGCACAGATACGCAGTATTTT | CASSSLGTSGSTDTQYF
TRBJ2-7 | - | TRBV28 | 14 | TRBD1 | TGTGCCAGCTTGGGTCGGCAGGGGGCCGGGGAGCAGTACTTC | CASLGRQGAGEQYF
TRBJ1-4 | few | TRBV6-5 | 12 | - | TGTGCCAGCAGGCGCGGTTTGAGGGAACTGTTTTTT | CASRRGLRELFF
TRBJ2-3 | - | TRBV28 | 15 | - | TGTGCCAGCAGTTCCCTCGCTAGCAGCACAGATACGCAGTATTTT | CASSSLASSTDTQYF
TRBJ1-5 | - | TRBV28 | 14 | - | TGTGCCAGCAGTTTGCACAGGGTCAATCAGCCCCAGCATTTT | CASSLHRVNQPQHF
TRBJ2-3 | - | TRBV28 | 13 | - | TGTGCCAGCAGAGGCCCGGGCACAGATACGCAGTATTTT | CASRGPGTDTQYF
TRBJ2-2 | - | TRBV27 | 14 | TRBD1 | TGTGCCAGCAGAAGGACAGGAAACACCGGGGAGCTGTTTTTT | CASRRTGNTGELFF
TRBJ1-2 | many | TRBV28 | 13 | - | TGTGCCAGCAGCCGGACACAAAACTATGGCTACACCTTC | CASSRTQNYGYTF
TRBJ1-1 | many | TRBV6-1 | 14 | TRBD1 | TGTGCCAGCAAACGGACAGGGTGGGACACTGAAGCTTTCTTT | CASKRTGWDTEAFF
TRBJ2-3 | - | TRBV7-2 | 13 | - | TGTGCCAGCAGCCAACCCAACACAGATACGCAGTATTTT | CASSQPNTDTQYF
TRBJ2-2 | - | TRBV5-3 | 17 | TRBD2 | TGTGCCAGAAGCTGCGTGCTAGCGGGGTCGAACACCGGGGAGCTGTTTTTT | CARSCVLAGSNTGELFF
TRBJ1-1 | - | TRBV28 | 13 | - | TGTGCCAGCAGTTTCGCAGGGGAGACTGAAGCTTTCTTT | CASSFAGETEAFF
TRBJ1-1 | - | TRBV2 | 13 | - | TGTGCCAGCAACACGGACAGCAACACTGAAGCTTTCTTT | CASNTDSNTEAFF
TRBJ2-5 | - | TRBV5-8 | 15 | - | TGTGCCAGCAGCTTGGCCCGGAGGGGAGAGGAGACCCAGTACTTC | CASSLARRGEETQYF
TRBJ1-2 | few | TRBV4-2 | 14 | TRBD1 | TGTGCCAGCAGCCGCGACAGGGATGAAGTTGGCTACACCTTC | CASSRDRDEVGYTF
TRBJ1-5 | - | TRBV6-5 | 13 | - | TGTGCCAGCATGCTGGACCGAAATCAGCCCCAGCATTTT | CASMLDRNQPQHF
TRBJ2-3 | - | TRBV4-2 | 16 | - | TGTGCCAGCAGCCAAGAAAGTAGCCTCAGCACAGATACGCAGTATTTT | CASSQESSLSTDTQYF
TRBJ2-7 | few | TRBV7-2 | 15 | TRBD1 | TGTGCCAGCAGCTTTGGGACAGGGAATACCTACGAGCAGTACTTC | CASSFGTGNTYEQYF
TRBJ2-1 | - | TRBV7-2 | 13 | - | TGTGCCAGCAGCCCGGGACTCCTCAATGAGCAGTTCTTC | CASSPGLLNEQFF
TRBJ2-7 | once | TRBV6-5 | 14 | - | TGTGCCAGCCGCCTAGCACAGAGCTCCTACGAGCAGTACTTC | CASRLAQSSYEQYF
TRBJ2-1 | - | TRBV6-4 | 15 | TRBD2 | TGTGCCAGCAGTGACGTAGCGGGAGTAGGGAATGAGCAGTTCTTC | CASSDVAGVGNEQFF